The sequence of this T cell receptor (beta chain) was determined in a study of blood T cell dynamics during melanoma immunotherapy. Each bulk PBMC sample had roughly 400 ng DNA loaded. Data came from immunoSEQ multiplex PCR; TCRdb stores just in-frame clones and leaves some out. The sample comprises approximately 25,000 clones, around 88% of which are singletons, and about 4.9% rests with the top ten. CDR1 SGHNT and CDR2 YYREEE come from the germline V gene (reference sequence). The CDR3 sequence is 15 residues long. V gave up 0 bases and J gave up 3 bases, with 13 bases separating them. The time point was: pre-treatment baseline. At 12 weeks after first infusion, RECIST 1.1 defined response for most patients.

The chain employs TRBV5-4 and TRBJ2-7; a possible D gene is TRBD2 (7 bases). This receptor was identified in a human donor with melanoma. The specimen comprised blood, sampled from a patient treated with checkpoint blockade. CDR3 in DNA: TGTGCCAGCAGCTTGGAGGCGGGGGCAGACTACGAGCAGTACTTC. It codes for CASSLEAGADYEQYF.